One and the same sample provided the 13 T cell receptor beta chains below, sequenced in a study of blood T cell repertoires in COVID-19. The table came from immunoSEQ multiplex PCR; TCRdb's copy has only in-frame clones and leaves some out. In the table there are more than 25,000 clones, 75% to 90% of which are singletons. Specimen: peripheral blood. Receptors were obtained from a man aged 60 to 69 with acute or convalescent COVID-19.

This clone showed up just a few times. The chain is built from TRBV5-4 and TRBJ1-2; possible D gene TRBD1, 5 bases. V was cut by 4 bases and J by 6 bases, with 16 bases left in between. Germline CDR1 reads SGHNT; CDR2 reads YYREEE (reference sequence). The CDR3 is 14 residues long. The CDR3 region is CASSLDGGRDGYTF. DNA of the CDR3: TGTGCCAGCAGCCTCGACGGGGGGAGGGATGGCTACACCTTC.

CDR3 amino acids: CASCGGGAGVGGNYGYTF. The CDR3 nucleotides are TGTGCCAGCTGCGGAGGAGGGGCAGGAGTTGGGGGTAACTATGGCTACACCTTC. The V and J genes are TRBV2 and TRBJ1-2; maybe TRBD1 (5 bases). The CDR3 has 18 residues. Germline CDR1 SNHLY, CDR2 FYNNEI. V lost 8 bases and J lost 1, with 26 bases in between.

The chain employs TRBV28 and TRBJ1-1, with 7 bases aligning to TRBD1. Germline V gene data show CDR1 as MDHEN and CDR2 as SYDVKM. The CDR3 has 14 amino acids. V lost 5 bases and J lost 3; bases outside the gene matches: 6. The CDR3 here is CASSPTGEDTEAFF. The CDR3 nucleotides read TGTGCCAGCAGTCCAACAGGGGAAGACACTGAAGCTTTCTTT.

This clone has a single count. V usage is TRBV14 and J usage is TRBJ2-7; 9 bases agree with TRBD2. The CDR3 has 15 residues. The V gene's germline CDR1 is SGHDN and CDR2 FVKESK. The junction had 6 bases not matched to a gene; V was cut back by 3 bases and J by 3 bases. The CDR3 loop reads CASSHPGTSHYEQYF. The CDR3 nucleotides are TGTGCCAGCAGCCACCCCGGGACTAGCCACTACGAGCAGTACTTC.

The J gene is TRBJ1-1, the V gene TRBV30; no clear D. This CDR3 spans 16 amino acids. The V and J ends lost 0 bases and 0 bases respectively, with 14 bases between them. Germline V CDR1 and CDR2: GTSNPN, SVGIG (reference sequence). CDR3 nucleotide sequence: TGTGCCTGGAGTGTCAGCCGGAGTCCTTTGAACACTGAAGCTTTCTTT. This codes for CAWSVSRSPLNTEAFF.

The chain has TRBV24-1 and TRBJ2-1; TRBD1 aligns across 9 bases. CDR3 size: 15 residues. Germline V gene lookup returns CDR1 KGHDR and CDR2 SFDVKD. The V and J ends lost 2 bases and 5 bases, in that order; junction bases with no gene match: 3. The CDR3 DNA reads TGTGCCACCAGTGATTCCGGGACAGGGAACAATGAGCAGTTCTTC. This encodes CATSDSGTGNNEQFF.

This chain connects TRBV10-3 to TRBJ1-4, with D hard to call. This CDR3 is 13 amino acids long. The V gene lost 5 bases and the J gene lost 7 bases, with 11 bases spanning the gap. Germline V CDR1 and CDR2: ENHRY, SYGVKD. The CDR3 region has the DNA TGTGCCATCAGTTGGGTAGGGAGTGAAAAACTGTTTTTT. Translating it yields CAISWVGSEKLFF.

The gene calls are TRBV11-3 and TRBJ2-2; TRBD1 aligns across 7 bases. The germline V gene has CDR1 SGHNT and CDR2 YENEEA. V dropped 6 bases and J dropped 4; count of bases not matched to a gene: 5. The CDR3 runs 14 residues. CDR3 in DNA: TGTGCCAGCAGGGACAGGAGCCCCACCGGGGAGCTGTTTTTT. Its protein is CASRDRSPTGELFF.

This rearrangement joins TRBV6-5 to TRBJ2-3; 9 bases are shared with TRBD2. CDR3 length: 16 amino acids. J gave up 1 base and V 0 bases, and 2 bases lay outside the gene matches. Germline V gives CDR1 MNHEY, CDR2 SVGAGI. The chain's CDR3 is CASSYSSGSGTDTQYF. For the CDR3, the DNA is TGTGCCAGCAGTTACTCTAGCGGGAGTGGCACAGATACGCAGTATTTT.

This sequence joins TRBV14 and TRBJ1-1; D remains ambiguous. Germline lookup yields CDR1 SGHDN and CDR2 FVKESK. Trimming cost V 3 bases and J 5 bases, with 10 bases left between them. The CDR3 contains 13 residues. In DNA, the CDR3 is TGTGCCAGCAGCCAGAACCCGGGGACTGAAGCTTTCTTT. Translated: CASSQNPGTEAFF.

This clone was observed a single time. The chain joins TRBV27 to TRBJ2-1, with a tentative D call TRBD2 (5 bases). Germline CDR1 and CDR2: MNHEY and SMNVEV (reference sequence). The V gene lost 5 bases and the J gene lost 8 bases, with 13 bases spanning the gap. The CDR3 extends over 13 amino acids. As DNA, the CDR3 is TGTGCCAGCAGTGGGCCTCTCGGGGATGAGCAGTTCTTC. Its translation is CASSGPLGDEQFF.

The chain couples TRBV27 to TRBJ1-6, with D perhaps matching TRBD1 (5 bases). Trimming left V 3 bases short and J 3 bases short, with 18 bases between. The germline gives CDR1 MNHEY, CDR2 SMNVEV (reference sequence). CDR3 size: 18 residues. Written as DNA, the CDR3 is TGTGCCAGCAGTTTGGAACCCCAGGGAAATAGCTATAATTCACCCCTCCACTTT. It translates to CASSLEPQGNSYNSPLHF.

J is TRBJ2-1 and V is TRBV10-3, with 8 nucleotides matching TRBD2. The CDR3 has 14 residues. Germline V gives CDR1 ENHRY, CDR2 SYGVKD. Trimming cost V 9 bases and J 7 bases; bases outside gene matches: 11. The CDR3, as DNA: TGTGCCATTGCGAGCCGGGGGGGTGGGAATGAGCAGTTCTTC. Its translation: CAIASRGGGNEQFF.